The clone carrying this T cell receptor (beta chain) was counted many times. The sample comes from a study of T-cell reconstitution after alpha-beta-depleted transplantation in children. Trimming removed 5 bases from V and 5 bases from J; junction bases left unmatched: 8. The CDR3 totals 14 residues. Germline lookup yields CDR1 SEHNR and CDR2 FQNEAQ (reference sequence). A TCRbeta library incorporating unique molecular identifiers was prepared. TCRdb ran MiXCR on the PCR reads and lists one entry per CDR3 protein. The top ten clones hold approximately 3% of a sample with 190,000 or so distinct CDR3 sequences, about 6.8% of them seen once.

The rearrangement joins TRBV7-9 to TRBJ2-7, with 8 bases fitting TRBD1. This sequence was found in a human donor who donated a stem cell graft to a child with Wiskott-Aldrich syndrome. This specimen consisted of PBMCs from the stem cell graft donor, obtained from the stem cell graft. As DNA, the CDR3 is TGTGCCAGCAGCCTTGGACAGGGAGCGGACGAGCAGTACTTC. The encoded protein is CASSLGQGADEQYF.